This T cell receptor beta chain was sequenced for a study of regulatory T cells in long-lasting Graves disease. This clonotype was observed a few times. Time point noted: newly diagnosed GD, antithyroid drugs for less than 3 months. PBMCs were the source of the RNA used for TCR sequencing. Around 10 milliliters of peripheral blood were taken and placed in EDTA tubes. Trimming stripped 6 bases from V and 5 bases from J, with 22 bases between. Germline CDR1 and CDR2: SGHAT and FQDESV (reference sequence). This CDR3 has 17 amino acids. To make TCR beta libraries, researchers used iRepertoire HTBI primers and Arm-PCR of CDR3 regions. TCRdb redid the calling of the multiplex PCR reads with MiXCR, one entry per CDR3 protein. The table includes roughly 420,000 distinct CDR3 sequences, approximately 16% detected once. The same sample was also used in a study of T cells in Graves' hyperthyroidism and ophthalmopathy.

The sequence was collected from a woman aged 30 to 39 with Graves disease. Here the sequenced sample was peripheral blood mononuclear cells (PBMCs), taken at new diagnosis, from a patient treated with antithyroid drugs. V and J are TRBV11-1 and TRBJ2-2; D is ambiguous. In nucleotides, the CDR3 is TGTGCCAGCAGATCCGCCGCACTTTCGTGGGGAACCGGGGAGCTGTTTTTT. This codes for CASRSAALSWGTGELFF.